One sample yielded the 26 T cell receptor beta chains listed below, sequenced in a study of blood T cell repertoires in COVID-19. TCRdb's copy holds only in-frame clones and misses some; the assay was immunoSEQ multiplex PCR. In the table there are tens of thousands of clones, 77% of which are singletons. The material sequenced was peripheral blood. The receptor source for this set is a woman in her 70s with acute or convalescent COVID-19.

This rearrangement joins TRBV10-3 to TRBJ1-1, with TRBD1 identical over 8 bases. CDR1 and CDR2 from the germline V gene are ENHRY and SYGVKD. The CDR3 spans 14 residues. The V segment lost 7 bases and the J segment 5 bases; nucleotides outside the gene matches: 9. The CDR3 loop reads CAIMRQGSGTEAFF. The CDR3 coding sequence is TGTGCCATCATGCGACAGGGGAGCGGGACTGAAGCTTTCTTT.

This clone was seen a single time. V usage is TRBV30 and J usage is TRBJ1-5, with D maybe TRBD1 (6 bases). Trimming left V 1 base short and J 5 bases short, with 12 bases between. Germline V lookup: CDR1 GTSNPN, CDR2 SVGIG (reference sequence). The CDR3 is 14 amino acids. The CDR3 DNA reads as TGTGCCTGGAGTGCGAACAGGGTGGATCAGCCCCAGCATTTT. It codes for CAWSANRVDQPQHF.

The chain joins TRBV27 to TRBJ2-3; TRBD1 matches at 10 bases. J lost 6 bases, V lost 6 bases, and 18 bases had no gene match. The length of the CDR3 is 18 residues. Looked up from germline, CDR1 is MNHEY and CDR2 is SMNVEV (reference sequence). DNA of the CDR3: TGTGCCAGCAGCCCCTGGGACAGGGGTCCGAGCGCATCTGATACGCAGTATTTT. Amino acids: CASSPWDRGPSASDTQYF.

The CDR3 sequence is CASSLIGTGSGYTF. The CDR3 DNA is TGTGCCAGCAGCTTAATAGGGACAGGGTCTGGCTACACCTTC. The rearrangement links TRBV7-9 to TRBJ1-2; 9 bases match TRBD1. The CDR3 spans 14 residues. Trimming cost V 2 bases and J 7 bases; bases outside gene matches: 5. CDR1 is SEHNR and CDR2 is FQNEAQ in the germline V gene (reference sequence).

This clone was counted a single time. This sequence joins TRBV27 and TRBJ2-1; weak D call: TRBD1 (6 bases). The CDR3 covers 14 residues. V was clipped by 3 bases and J by 5 bases, with 11 bases between them. Germline CDR1 reads MNHEY; CDR2 reads SMNVEV (reference sequence). The CDR3 sequence is CASSLWGHHNEQFF. Here the CDR3 DNA reads TGTGCCAGCAGTTTGTGGGGGCATCACAATGAGCAGTTCTTC.

This sequence joins TRBV13 and TRBJ1-5; tentatively, D is TRBD1 (6 bases). This CDR3 has 14 residues. Germline V gene data show CDR1 as PRHDT and CDR2 as FYEKMQ (reference sequence). Trimming left V 5 bases short and J 5 bases short, with 13 bases between. The CDR3 region has the DNA TGTGCCAGCAGCGACGGATACAGGGATCAGCCCCAGCATTTT. Translating gives CASSDGYRDQPQHF.

This clone was seen at least ten times. The chain is built from TRBV4-2 and TRBJ1-5; tentative D call: TRBD1 (5 bases). The germline V gene encodes CDR1 LGHNA and CDR2 YNFKEQ. Trimming took off 3 bases at V and 4 bases at J, with 22 bases between the two ends. This CDR3 is 18 amino acids long. The CDR3 loop reads CASSHNLGGGHPNQPQHF. CDR3 coding DNA: TGTGCCAGCAGCCATAATTTGGGGGGAGGGCACCCTAATCAGCCCCAGCATTTT.

V gene TRBV7-2 combines with J gene TRBJ1-6; D ambiguous. The CDR3 is 13 amino acids. V lost 2 bases and J 9 bases, leaving 8 bases between the germline ends. Germline CDR1 reads SGHTA; CDR2 reads FQGNSA. The CDR3 DNA sequence: TGTGCCAGCAGCTTAAACAGCGGTTCACCCCTCCACTTT. This encodes CASSLNSGSPLHF. Filled out from reference TRBV7-2 and TRBJ1-6, the complete variable domain reads GAGVSQSPSNKVTEKGKDVELRCDPISGHTALYWYRQSLGQGLEFLIYFQGNSAPDKSGLPSDRFSAERTGGSVSTLTIQRTQQEDSAVYLCASSLNSGSPLHFGNGTRLTVT.

This clone has only one observation. J is TRBJ1-2 and V is TRBV10-3; 7 bases are shared with TRBD1. The CDR3 is 15 amino acids. The germline V gene encodes CDR1 ENHRY and CDR2 SYGVKD. V was clipped by 6 bases and J by 5 bases; unmatched bases: 12. In DNA form, the CDR3 reads TGTGCCATCAGCAGCAACAGGGGCATAGGGTATGGCTACACCTTC. Translation: CAISSNRGIGYGYTF.

The chain employs TRBV6-5 and TRBJ1-4; 8 bases agree with TRBD1. This CDR3 spans 14 amino acids. The ends lost 7 bases at V and 4 bases at J; junction bases unmatched: 5. Germline assignment: CDR1 MNHEY and CDR2 SVGAGI. CDR3 region: CASTRDRSNEKLFF. The CDR3, as DNA: TGTGCCAGCACGAGGGACAGGAGTAATGAAAAACTGTTTTTT.

This rearrangement joins TRBV5-4 to TRBJ2-3; 9 nucleotides align to TRBD2. The CDR3 is 14 amino acids. Trimming at V came to 4 bases and at J to 1 base, leaving 1 base not matched to a gene. In germline, CDR1 is SGHNT, CDR2 YYREEE (reference sequence). The CDR3 bases are TGTGCCAGCAGCAGGACTAGCGGCACAGATACGCAGTATTTT. It codes for CASSRTSGTDTQYF.

This clone has a handful of counts. The rearrangement uses TRBV10-3 and TRBJ2-5; 7 nucleotides agree with TRBD1. J was trimmed by 6 bases and V by 3 bases; bases with no gene match: 4. The germline V gene has CDR1 ENHRY and CDR2 SYGVKD. The CDR3 length is 13 residues. This CDR3 is CAISEGTEKTQYF. Here the CDR3 DNA reads TGTGCCATCAGTGAAGGGACAGAGAAGACCCAGTACTTC.

The sample holds one count of this clone. This sequence joins TRBV6-6 and TRBJ2-3, with D unresolved. CDR3 length: 16 residues. The germline V and J ends were trimmed by 3 bases and 0 bases, with 13 bases remaining between them. CDR1 MNHNY and CDR2 SVGAGI come from the germline V gene (reference sequence). The CDR3 DNA reads as TGTGCCAGCAGTTATAGGAGACTCGATAGCACAGATACGCAGTATTTT. It codes for CASSYRRLDSTDTQYF.

The chain uses TRBV7-9 and TRBJ1-6, with 10 positions matching TRBD1. Germline V gene data show CDR1 as SEHNR and CDR2 as FQNEAQ (reference sequence). The CDR3 runs to 14 residues. V lost 4 bases, J lost 9 bases, and 3 bases stayed unmatched. The CDR3 is CASSSWTGGSPLHF. CDR3 bases: TGTGCCAGCAGCTCTTGGACAGGGGGTTCACCCCTCCACTTT.

This clone was seen more than once but under ten times. The V gene is TRBV10-2, the J gene TRBJ1-1, with 8 bases that match TRBD1. The CDR3 totals 14 residues. With 7 bases clipped from V and 5 bases from J, the junction kept 9 bases outside the gene matches. Germline V gives CDR1 WSHSY, CDR2 SAAADI. CDR3 in amino acids: CASTRQGIGTEAFF. The CDR3 bases are TGCGCCAGCACGAGACAGGGGATTGGGACTGAAGCTTTCTTT.

With regard to this clone: The sample carries other DNA sequences with the same CDR3. This rearrangement joins TRBV12-3 or TRBV12-4 to TRBJ2-7; tentatively, D is TRBD1 (5 bases). CDR3 length: 12 amino acids. CDR3 sequence reads: CASSRDSYEQYF. The CDR3 DNA is TGTGCTTCCTCCAGGGACTCCTACGAGCAGTACTTC.

The rearrangement joins TRBV7-6 to TRBJ1-5; D possibly corresponds to TRBD1 (5 bases). Germline V gene lookup returns CDR1 SGHVS and CDR2 FNYEAQ. V was shortened by 2 bases and J by 4 bases, with 12 bases between the two germline ends. This CDR3 has 15 residues. The CDR3 DNA follows: TGTGCCAGCAGCTTATTAGGGGTGGGGAATCAGCCCCAGCATTTT. It encodes CASSLLGVGNQPQHF.

The rearrangement uses TRBV27 and TRBJ2-5; D not certain. The CDR3 runs 15 residues. Germline assignment: CDR1 MNHEY and CDR2 SMNVEV (reference sequence). Trimming took off 6 bases at V and 2 bases at J, with 16 bases between the two ends. The CDR3 DNA reads as TGTGCCAGCAGCCCGGTGAGTTCCTCGCAAGAGACCCAGTACTTC. It specifies CASSPVSSSQETQYF.

The gene calls are TRBV19 and TRBJ2-1; D may be TRBD2 (6 bases). This CDR3 contains 15 residues. Trimming left V 6 bases short and J 1 base short, with 13 bases between. Germline V lookup: CDR1 LNHDA, CDR2 SQIVND (reference sequence). For the CDR3, the DNA is TGTGCCAGTAGACTTCAAGCGGGTTCCTACAATGAGCAGTTCTTC. It codes for CASRLQAGSYNEQFF.

The rearrangement links TRBV10-2 to TRBJ2-3; D is perhaps TRBD1 (6 bases). Germline CDR1 reads WSHSY; CDR2 reads SAAADI. The CDR3 has 15 residues. V lost 2 bases and J 3 bases, leaving 12 bases between the germline ends. The CDR3 DNA is TGCGCCAGCAGTGAGCAGGGGATCTGGACAGATACGCAGTATTTT. It codes for CASSEQGIWTDTQYF.

This chain joins TRBV4-1 and TRBJ1-2; D unresolved. CDR3 length equals 16 residues. V lost 4 bases and J 4 bases, leaving 19 bases between the germline ends. CDR1 is MGHRA, CDR2 YSYEKL, per germline. The DNA of the CDR3 is TGCGCCAGCAGCCCACTGGTGAGCCAGACATTCTATGGCTACACCTTC. Translating it yields CASSPLVSQTFYGYTF.

This clone was counted only a few times. The chain employs TRBV28 and TRBJ1-5; 7 nucleotides agree with TRBD1. Trimming cost V 8 bases and J 3 bases; bases outside gene matches: 7. Germline CDR1 MDHEN, CDR2 SYDVKM. The CDR3 has 14 amino acids. The chain's CDR3 is CASHRQGHNQPQHF. CDR3 in DNA: TGTGCCAGCCATAGACAGGGCCACAATCAGCCCCAGCATTTT.

This chain connects TRBV6-2 or TRBV6-3 to TRBJ1-1; D call uncertain. Trimming took 0 bases from V and 4 from J, leaving 3 bases between them. The CDR3 runs 12 residues. Per germline, CDR1 MNHEY and CDR2 SVGEGT. CDR3 sequence (DNA): TGTGCCAGCAGTTACTCGGCCACTGAAGCTTTCTTT. It yields the protein CASSYSATEAFF.

V gene TRBV7-2 combines with J gene TRBJ2-5; TRBD2 matches at 15 bases. This CDR3 has 16 residues. Germline loops: CDR1 SGHTA, CDR2 FQGNSA. Losses at the gene ends were 8 bases for V and 5 bases for J; bases not matched to a gene: 9. The CDR3 DNA reads TGTGCCAGCGGTTTTGGACTAGCGGGGGGGTGGGAGACCCAGTACTTC. As protein: CASGFGLAGGWETQYF.

This chain connects TRBV28 to TRBJ2-7, with D perhaps matching TRBD1 (6 bases). The V gene's germline CDR1 is MDHEN and CDR2 SYDVKM. The V gene lost 5 bases and the J gene lost 2 bases, with 13 bases spanning the gap. CDR3 length equals 14 residues. The CDR3 DNA is TGTGCCAGCAGTACCCCGACAGGTGCCTACGAGCAGTACTTC. It specifies CASSTPTGAYEQYF.

CDR3 sequence reads: CASSSPQAKPLHF. The CDR3 nucleotides read TGTGCCAGCAGCTCCCCCCAGGCGAAGCCCCTCCACTTT. This chain connects TRBV7-2 to TRBJ1-6, with no clear D. This CDR3 comprises 13 residues. The V end lost 4 bases, the J end lost 13 bases, and 14 bases lay between the germline ends. Germline-derived CDR1 and CDR2 are SGHTA and FQGNSA.